This TCR beta chain was captured by sequencing in a study of shared clonotypes between healthy human individuals. About the study: Donor composition was a couple of women and a few men, aged 18 to 49.

The V and J ends lost 1 base and 2 bases respectively, with 10 bases between them. The CDR3 totals 14 residues. CDR1 is SGHKS and CDR2 is YYEKEE in the germline V gene (reference sequence). General study results and limits: Blood alone was sampled, and tissue repertoires likely differ.

Genomic DNA per cell subset filled all wells of several immunoSEQ plates. Repertoires were generated with immunoSEQ multiplex PCR, while TCRdb's copy carries only in-frame clones and drops some. The sample has about 110,000 clones; roughly 70% are singletons. Comment on this clone: Its antigen is undetermined.

Material: memory CD8+ T cells sorted from blood. As to subset: CD45RO+ cells pooled with CCR7-negative TemRA cells. The rearrangement joins TRBV5-5 to TRBJ2-7; possibly TRBD2 for D (5 bases). The clonotype originates from a woman younger than 45 in good health. This CDR3 is CASSLSGSAYEQYF. The CDR3 DNA is TGTGCCAGCAGCTTGTCGGGGTCCGCCTACGAGCAGTACTTC.